Shown below are 19 T cell receptor beta chains from a single sample sequenced in a study of T cell repertoires in cytomegalovirus infection. TCRdb independently ran MiXCR on the reads; one entry per CDR3 protein. The table lists around 260,000 distinct CDR3 sequences, about 25% of them singletons. Input material: PBMCs. The receptors stem from a human donor in good health (CMV status not recorded). Some clones in this sample may be carry-over from other donors' samples.

The rearrangement joins TRBV2 to TRBJ1-2, with 8 bases matching TRBD1. The V gene end was trimmed by 3 bases and the J gene end by 7 bases; junction bases not matched to a gene: 7. Germline V gives CDR1 SNHLY, CDR2 FYNNEI. The CDR3 contains 14 residues. The CDR3 bases are TGTGCCAGCAGTGATAGCGCAGGGGGCGGTGGCTACACCTTC. This sequence encodes CASSDSAGGGGYTF.

This chain uses TRBV12-3 or TRBV12-4 with TRBJ2-2; 12 nucleotides line up with TRBD1. This CDR3 has 18 residues. With V trimmed by 6 bases and J by 6 bases, 14 bases remained unmatched. In DNA, the CDR3 is TGTGCCAGCAGCCCCTCCCGGGACAGGGGGCGTCTCGCCGGGGAGCTGTTTTTT. Translated, it gives CASSPSRDRGRLAGELFF.

A few counts support this clonotype. The chain is built from TRBV20-1 and TRBJ2-2; 7 bases map to TRBD1. The CDR3 is made up of 15 amino acids. Germline V gene data show CDR1 as DFQATT and CDR2 as SNEGSKA (reference sequence). Unmatched junction bases numbered 11, after V lost 5 bases and J lost 5 bases. This CDR3 is CSAPRWGQRTGELFF. For the CDR3, the DNA is TGCAGTGCTCCCAGATGGGGACAGAGAACCGGGGAGCTGTTTTTT.

This clonotype was seen only a few times. The chain is built from TRBV15 and TRBJ2-3, with D unclear. Germline lookup yields CDR1 LNHNV and CDR2 YYDKDF (reference sequence). The V and J ends lost 0 bases and 14 bases respectively, with 12 bases between them. This CDR3 contains 12 residues. This CDR3 is CATSRDGPTGYF. DNA of the CDR3: TGTGCCACCAGCAGAGATGGCCCAACTGGGTATTTT.

This clonotype was seen repeatedly, ten times or more. The chain recombines TRBV6-5 with TRBJ1-2; the match to TRBD1 covers 7 bases. Looked up from germline, CDR1 is MNHEY and CDR2 is SVGAGI. After removal of 7 bases from V and 5 bases from J, the junction contained 10 bases not matched to a gene. The CDR3 sequence is 14 residues long. CDR3 in amino acids: CASKIRQGPYGYTF. For the CDR3, the DNA is TGTGCCAGCAAGATCCGACAGGGACCTTATGGCTACACCTTC.

This chain connects TRBV7-2 to TRBJ2-1, with 12 bases matching TRBD2. The CDR3 totals 16 residues. In germline, CDR1 is SGHTA, CDR2 FQGNSA. The trim removed 0 bases at V and 7 bases at J, leaving 4 bases unmatched. The CDR3 DNA reads TGTGCCAGCAGCTTAGCGCTAGCGGGAGGGCGGAATGAGCAGTTCTTC. It encodes CASSLALAGGRNEQFF.

This clonotype has a count of ten or more. The chain has TRBV7-6 and TRBJ2-7, with TRBD1 matching over 8 bases. From germline, CDR1 is SGHVS and CDR2 FNYEAQ. The length of the CDR3 is 13 residues. V dropped 6 bases and J dropped 3; count of bases not matched to a gene: 4. The CDR3 DNA reads as TGTGCCAGCAGTCGTACAGGGGGCTACGAGCAGTACTTC. The encoded protein is CASSRTGGYEQYF.

This chain joins TRBV28 and TRBJ2-1; D call uncertain. The CDR3 spans 15 residues. The germline V gene encodes CDR1 MDHEN and CDR2 SYDVKM. Trimming pared 2 bases from V and 0 bases from J, leaving 8 bases between. CDR3 in DNA: TGTGCCAGCAGTTTAACGTTTAGCTCCTACAATGAGCAGTTCTTC. Translating gives CASSLTFSSYNEQFF.

The rearrangement uses TRBV5-1 and TRBJ2-7; D unresolved. The CDR3 contains 17 residues. Germline lookup yields CDR1 SGHRS and CDR2 YFSETQ. The V and J ends lost 0 bases and 0 bases respectively, with 16 bases between them. The CDR3 region is CASSLEGVQPTSYEQYF. CDR3 nucleotides: TGCGCCAGCAGCTTGGAGGGCGTACAGCCGACCTCCTACGAGCAGTACTTC.

This clonotype has at least ten counts. The chain is built from TRBV7-2 and TRBJ2-5; no clear D. This CDR3 has 14 residues. Germline V gives CDR1 SGHTA, CDR2 FQGNSA. V was cut by 1 base and J by 10 bases, with 16 bases left in between. CDR3 region: CASSLVPGQEDQYF. The CDR3 DNA is TGTGCCAGCAGCTTAGTCCCGGGCCAAGAGGACCAGTACTTC.

The genes are TRBV16 and TRBJ2-6; 7 nucleotides agree with TRBD1. The ends lost 4 bases at V and 2 bases at J; junction bases unmatched: 5. This CDR3 contains 16 residues. CDR1 is KGHSY, CDR2 FQNENV, per germline. CDR3 loop: CASSLGQAAGANVLTF. The CDR3 DNA reads as TGTGCCAGCAGCCTTGGACAGGCAGCTGGGGCCAACGTCCTGACTTTC.

This clonotype has only a few counts. The V and J genes are TRBV7-8 and TRBJ2-2; D is unclear. Trimming took 2 bases from V and 4 from J, leaving 11 bases between them. Germline loops: CDR1 SGHVS, CDR2 FQNEAQ. The CDR3 contains 15 residues. CDR3 DNA: TGTGCCAGCAGCTTAAGAAGCATCGGCACCGGGGAGCTGTTTTTT. This gives the protein CASSLRSIGTGELFF.

CDR3 nucleotide sequence: TGTGCCAGCAGTCCCCGGGTCAATGAGCAGTTCTTC. Translated: CASSPRVNEQFF. The chain links TRBV12-3 or TRBV12-4 to TRBJ2-1; D is uncertain. The CDR3 has 12 residues. With 5 bases removed from V and 6 bases from J, the gap between germline ends came to 8 bases.

The chain couples TRBV7-3 to TRBJ2-2, with TRBD1 matching over 9 bases. This CDR3 is built from 14 residues. J lost 4 bases, V lost 5 bases, and 2 bases had no gene match. The germline V gene has CDR1 SGHTA and CDR2 FQGTGA. CDR3 in amino acids: CASSVQGATGELFF. The DNA for the CDR3 is TGTGCCAGCAGCGTACAGGGGGCCACCGGGGAGCTGTTTTTT.

This clonotype occurred a few times. V gene TRBV20-1 combines with J gene TRBJ2-3; 10 bases are shared with TRBD2. With V trimmed by 6 bases and J by 8 bases, 8 bases remained unmatched. CDR1 and CDR2 (germline): DFQATT, SNEGSKA (reference sequence). The CDR3 covers 13 residues. The CDR3 loop is CSAESGRGGTQYF. CDR3 DNA: TGCAGTGCGGAAAGCGGGAGGGGAGGTACGCAGTATTTT.

This chain uses TRBV28 with TRBJ1-1; D is perhaps TRBD1 (6 bases). Germline values: CDR1 MDHEN, CDR2 SYDVKM. V was shortened by 1 base and J by 0 bases, with 9 bases between the two germline ends. This CDR3 comprises 15 residues. CDR3 residues: CASSLLGAMNTEAFF. The CDR3, as DNA: TGTGCCAGCAGTTTATTGGGGGCCATGAACACTGAAGCTTTCTTT.

This clonotype was found a few times. This chain uses TRBV6-6 with TRBJ2-2; tentatively, D is TRBD1 (6 bases). Germline V gene lookup returns CDR1 MNHNY and CDR2 SVGAGI (reference sequence). This CDR3 has 13 residues. Trimming cost V 6 bases and J 4 bases, with 9 bases left between them. The CDR3 is CASRQGTTGELFF. The CDR3 DNA reads TGTGCCAGCAGACAGGGTACCACCGGGGAGCTGTTTTTT.

This clonotype turned up a few times. This sequence joins TRBV28 and TRBJ2-2; 9 nucleotides agree with TRBD2. The CDR3 is 19 residues long. Per the germline V gene, CDR1 is MDHEN and CDR2 is SYDVKM. J lost 2 bases, V lost 3 bases, and 13 bases had no gene match. In nucleotides, the CDR3 is TGTGCCAGCAGTTTCGCGCGGGGGGGCCTGGGTGTCAACACCGGGGAGCTGTTTTTT. Its translation is CASSFARGGLGVNTGELFF.

This clonotype has more than one count but fewer than ten. This chain connects TRBV12-3 or TRBV12-4 to TRBJ2-2, with 7 bases that match TRBD2. This CDR3 is built from 16 residues. V gave up 2 bases and J gave up 5 bases; unmatched junction bases: 8. In DNA, the CDR3 is TGTGCCAGCAGTTTAAGGTCGGGGGGTTGGACCGGGGAGCTGTTTTTT. Protein product: CASSLRSGGWTGELFF.